What follows are 20 T cell receptor beta chains derived from one specimen sequenced in a study of identical twins. TCRdb redid the calling of the 5' RACE reads with MiXCR, one entry per CDR3 protein. Here the sample spans roughly 720,000 distinct CDR3 sequences, about 18% being singletons. These data also formed part of another study, on T cells expressing NK-cell markers.

Specimen: PBMCs. The receptor set was obtained from a woman younger than 30 in good health.

This chain links TRBV10-3 with TRBJ1-1; D might be TRBD1 (5 bases). CDR3 length: 15 amino acids. V lost 4 bases and J lost 0, with 12 bases in between. Germline V CDR1 and CDR2: ENHRY, SYGVKD. The CDR3 here is CAISGRGAVNTEAFF. The CDR3 nucleotides are TGTGCCATCAGTGGGAGGGGAGCGGTGAACACTGAAGCTTTCTTT.

This sequence joins TRBV29-1 and TRBJ2-2; no clear D. This CDR3 comprises 11 residues. V was cut by 6 bases and J by 6 bases, with 8 bases left in between. Per germline, CDR1 SQVTM and CDR2 ANQGSEA. The CDR3 nucleotides are TGCAGCGTAGGATATGCCGGGGAGCTGTTTTTT. Amino acids: CSVGYAGELFF.

The chain has TRBV10-3 and TRBJ2-1, with a tentative D call TRBD2 (6 bases). The germline CDR1 and CDR2 sequences are ENHRY and SYGVKD. The V gene lost 8 bases and the J gene lost 7 bases, with 12 bases spanning the gap. This CDR3 has 12 residues. CDR3 sequence: CAIRDFLNEQFF. The CDR3 DNA is TGTGCCATCCGGGACTTCCTTAATGAGCAGTTCTTC.

This clonotype was picked up a small number of times. The chain uses TRBV29-1 and TRBJ2-7; TRBD2 agrees at 15 bases. The CDR3 spans 16 residues. The junction had 8 bases not matched to a gene; V was cut back by 3 bases and J by 5 bases. The germline gives CDR1 SQVTM, CDR2 ANQGSEA. CDR3 sequence reads: CSVEVGTSGRFDEQYF. The DNA for the CDR3 is TGCAGCGTTGAGGTTGGGACTAGCGGGAGGTTCGACGAGCAGTACTTC.

The chain combines TRBV2 with TRBJ2-5; tentative D call: TRBD2 (6 bases). CDR3 length: 15 residues. V was clipped by 2 bases and J by 3 bases, with 13 bases between them. The germline V gene encodes CDR1 SNHLY and CDR2 FYNNEI. The CDR3 here is CASSENTWGEETQYF. The DNA for the CDR3 is TGTGCCAGCAGTGAAAACACGTGGGGGGAAGAGACCCAGTACTTC.

J is TRBJ2-3 and V is TRBV12-3 or TRBV12-4, with D perhaps TRBD2 (6 bases). Trimming removed 7 bases at V and 2 bases at J, with 10 bases between. This CDR3 spans 13 amino acids. CDR3 sequence reads: CASIRGNTDTQYF. CDR3 sequence (DNA): TGTGCCAGCATCCGGGGGAACACAGATACGCAGTATTTT.

The V gene is TRBV12-3 or TRBV12-4, the J gene TRBJ2-2, with 9 bases fitting TRBD2. Trimming at V came to 8 bases and at J to 4 bases, leaving 11 bases not matched to a gene. The CDR3 totals 16 residues. CDR3 coding DNA: TGTGCCAGCCGCGGGGCGGGGGGGCATTGCACCGGGGAGCTGTTTTTT. It yields the protein CASRGAGGHCTGELFF.

In its sample, this clonotype was seen a few times. The chain employs TRBV3-1 and TRBJ2-5; maybe TRBD2 (5 bases). CDR1 is LGHDT and CDR2 is YNNKEL in the germline V gene (reference sequence). The CDR3 totals 13 residues. V dropped 5 bases and J dropped 1 base, with 8 bases sitting between them. The CDR3 nucleotides read TGTGCCAGCAGCGGGAGCCCCCAAGAGACCCAGTACTTC. Translating it yields CASSGSPQETQYF.

The V gene is TRBV7-2, the J gene TRBJ1-5; a weak D match, TRBD1 (6 bases). Trimming shortened V by 1 base and J by 4 bases, and 14 bases separated the two germline ends. Per the germline V gene, CDR1 is SGHTA and CDR2 is FQGNSA. This CDR3 comprises 16 residues. CDR3 amino acids: CASSLVGVQGNQPQHF. The CDR3, as DNA: TGTGCCAGCAGCTTAGTGGGCGTGCAGGGGAATCAGCCCCAGCATTTT.

The chain is built from TRBV15 and TRBJ2-3; maybe TRBD2 (5 bases). V lost 1 base, J lost 1 base, and 15 bases lay in between. The CDR3 extends over 17 amino acids. Per the germline V gene, CDR1 is LNHNV and CDR2 is YYDKDF (reference sequence). Written as DNA, the CDR3 is TGTGCCACCAGCAGAGTGACGAAGGCGAGGGGCACAGATACGCAGTATTTT. Translated, it gives CATSRVTKARGTDTQYF.

This clonotype was picked up a small number of times. V is TRBV3-1 and J is TRBJ1-1; maybe TRBD1 (6 bases). V gave up 1 base and J gave up 5 bases, with 14 bases separating them. The CDR3 has 15 residues. Germline V CDR1 and CDR2: LGHDT, YNNKEL (reference sequence). CDR3: CASSQGRGQGTEAFF. DNA of the CDR3: TGTGCCAGCAGCCAAGGCAGAGGGCAGGGGACTGAAGCTTTCTTT. The complete variable domain, with remaining parts taken from reference TRBV3-1 and TRBJ1-1, reads DTAVSQTPKYLVTQMGNDKSIKCEQNLGHDTMYWYKQDSKKFLKIMFSYNNKELIINETVPNRFSPKSPDKAHLNLHINSLELGDSAVYFCASSQGRGQGTEAFFGQGTRLTVV.

This clonotype was seen a few times. The V call is TRBV7-9, the J call TRBJ1-4; D gene uncertain. CDR3 length: 14 amino acids. The V end lost 3 bases, the J end lost 6 bases, and 11 bases lay between the germline ends. CDR1 is SEHNR and CDR2 is FQNEAQ in the germline V gene (reference sequence). The CDR3 DNA reads TGTGCCAGCAGCTTGAGGACGGATCATGAAAAACTGTTTTTT. Its protein product is CASSLRTDHEKLFF.

This rearrangement joins TRBV13 to TRBJ2-7; the D call may be TRBD1 or TRBD2 (5 bases each). The CDR3 sequence is 17 residues long. CDR1 is PRHDT, CDR2 FYEKMQ, per germline (reference sequence). V was clipped by 8 bases and J by 1 base, with 24 bases between them. CDR3 amino acids: CASSPGPWEGVSYEQYF. CDR3 in DNA: TGTGCCAGCTCCCCGGGACCATGGGAAGGCGTATCCTACGAGCAGTACTTC.

The rearrangement joins TRBV5-6 to TRBJ2-3; D not resolved. Trimming pared 1 base from V and 0 bases from J, leaving 9 bases between. CDR1 is SGHDT and CDR2 is YYEEEE in the germline V gene. The CDR3 spans 15 residues. CDR3 loop: CASSLYETSTDTQYF. In nucleotides, the CDR3 is TGTGCCAGCAGCTTGTATGAAACTAGCACAGATACGCAGTATTTT.

The chain has TRBV7-9 and TRBJ2-3; D is possibly TRBD1 (6 bases). This CDR3 contains 16 residues. Germline CDR1 and CDR2: SEHNR and FQNEAQ (reference sequence). Trimming stripped 5 bases from V and 0 bases from J, with 15 bases between. The CDR3 protein is CASSLPQGTSTDTQYF. The CDR3 bases are TGTGCCAGCAGCCTACCACAGGGAACTAGCACAGATACGCAGTATTTT.

V gene TRBV5-5 combines with J gene TRBJ2-3; 9 bases are a match to TRBD1. This CDR3 is built from 15 residues. J was trimmed by 2 bases and V by 4 bases; bases with no gene match: 5. The germline V gene has CDR1 SGHKS and CDR2 YYEKEE (reference sequence). This CDR3 reads CASSAGTGFTDTQYF. DNA for the CDR3: TGTGCCAGCAGCGCGGGGACAGGGTTCACAGATACGCAGTATTTT.

This clonotype was counted at least ten times. J is TRBJ2-7 and V is TRBV5-6, with D uncertain. The germline gives CDR1 SGHDT, CDR2 YYEEEE. The germline V and J ends were trimmed by 0 bases and 9 bases, with 16 bases remaining between them. The CDR3 runs to 14 residues. Here the CDR3 reads CASSLARGLRGQYF. The CDR3 region has the DNA TGTGCCAGCAGCTTGGCCCGTGGCTTACGCGGGCAGTACTTC.

The chain recombines TRBV9 with TRBJ2-1, with 9 bases aligning to TRBD2. V gave up 0 bases and J gave up 4 bases; unmatched junction bases: 5. The V gene's germline CDR1 is SGDLS and CDR2 YYNGEE. The CDR3 sequence is 16 residues long. This CDR3 reads CASSVGGSGSYNEQFF. The CDR3 region has the DNA TGTGCCAGCAGCGTAGGAGGTAGCGGGAGTTACAATGAGCAGTTCTTC. The entire variable domain, with the rest obtained from reference TRBV9 and TRBJ2-1, is as follows: DSGVTQTPKHLITATGQRVTLRCSPRSGDLSVYWYQQSLDQGLQFLIQYYNGEERAKGNILERFSAQQFPDLHSELNLSSLELGDSALYFCASSVGGSGSYNEQFFGPGTRLTVL.

This clonotype was seen a few times. A read error is possible here, since a much larger clone lies one base away. V usage is TRBV12-3 or TRBV12-4 and J usage is TRBJ1-2, with D tentatively TRBD1 (5 bases). V lost 3 bases to trimming and J lost 8 bases, with 10 bases between them. This CDR3 contains 12 residues. CDR3 sequence (DNA): TGTGCCAGCAGTTTCCAGGGCCGGGGCTACACCTTC. It specifies CASSFQGRGYTF.

The DNA for the CDR3 is TGCAGTGCTAGAGCAGGGACTGGAAACACCATATATTTT. It translates to CSARAGTGNTIYF. The rearrangement uses TRBV20-1 and TRBJ1-3; D possibly corresponds to TRBD1 (5 bases). Germline-derived CDR1 and CDR2 are DFQATT and SNEGSKA (reference sequence). Trimming removed 1 base from V and 2 bases from J, with 6 bases in between. The CDR3 totals 13 residues.